This T cell receptor (beta chain) is from a study of cytomegalovirus exposure and HLA in healthy donors. To note about this clone: The antigen is unknown.

Study-level results: The authors listed 150 to 200 TCR beta chains as cytomegalovirus-associated. According to a later analysis, TCR clusters from the first cohort tended to co-occur in the roughly 110 validation repertoires. As confirmed in vitro, a few CMV-associated chains were specific for CMV antigens.

Sequenced by immunoSEQ multiplex PCR; TCRdb stores in-frame clones only, minus some. This sample has around 160,000 clones; around 90% occur once, and the top ten carry 2.5% to 3%. The CDR3 is 15 residues long. Germline CDR1 and CDR2: WNHNN and SYGVQD (reference sequence). V was trimmed by 0 bases and J by 3 bases, leaving 12 bases between them. What was sequenced was PBMCs. This receptor was identified in a man between 18 and 35 years old in good health and CMV-seronegative. The chain carries TRBV10-1 and TRBJ2-7; D remains unclear. The CDR3, as DNA: TGCGCCAGCAGTGAGTCGACTCTCATAGGCTACGAGCAGTACTTC. Translation: CASSESTLIGYEQYF.